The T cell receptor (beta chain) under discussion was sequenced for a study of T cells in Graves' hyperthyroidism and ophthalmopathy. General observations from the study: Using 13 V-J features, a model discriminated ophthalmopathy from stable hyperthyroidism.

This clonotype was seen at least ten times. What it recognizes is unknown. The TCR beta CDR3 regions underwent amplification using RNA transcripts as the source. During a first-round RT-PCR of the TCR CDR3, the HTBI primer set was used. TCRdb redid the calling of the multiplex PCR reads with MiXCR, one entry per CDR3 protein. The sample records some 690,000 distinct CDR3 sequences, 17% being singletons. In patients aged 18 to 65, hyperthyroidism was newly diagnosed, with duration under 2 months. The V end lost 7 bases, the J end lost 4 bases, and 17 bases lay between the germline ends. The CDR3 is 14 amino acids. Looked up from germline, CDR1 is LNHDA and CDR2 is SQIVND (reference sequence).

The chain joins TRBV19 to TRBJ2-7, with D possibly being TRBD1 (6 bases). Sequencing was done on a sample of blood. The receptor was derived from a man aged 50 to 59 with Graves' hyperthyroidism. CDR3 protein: CASTPGTHSYEQYF. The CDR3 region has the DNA TGTGCCAGTACCCCCGGGACACACTCTTACGAGCAGTACTTC.